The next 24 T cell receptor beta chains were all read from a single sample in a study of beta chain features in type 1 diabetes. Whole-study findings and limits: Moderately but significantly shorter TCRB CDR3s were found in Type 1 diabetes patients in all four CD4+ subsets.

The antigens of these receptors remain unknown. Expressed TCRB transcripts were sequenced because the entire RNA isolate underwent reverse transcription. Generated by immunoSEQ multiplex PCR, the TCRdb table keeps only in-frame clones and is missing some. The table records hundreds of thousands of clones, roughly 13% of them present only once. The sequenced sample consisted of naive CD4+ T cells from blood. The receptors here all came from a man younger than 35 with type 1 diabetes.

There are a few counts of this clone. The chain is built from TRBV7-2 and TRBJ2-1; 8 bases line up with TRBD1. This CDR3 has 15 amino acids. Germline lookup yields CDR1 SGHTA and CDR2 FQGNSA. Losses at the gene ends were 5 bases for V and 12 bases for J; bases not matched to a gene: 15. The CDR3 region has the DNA TGTGCCAGCAGCATATACGGGACAGGCCCCGTCGGGCAGTTCTTC. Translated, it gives CASSIYGTGPVGQFF.

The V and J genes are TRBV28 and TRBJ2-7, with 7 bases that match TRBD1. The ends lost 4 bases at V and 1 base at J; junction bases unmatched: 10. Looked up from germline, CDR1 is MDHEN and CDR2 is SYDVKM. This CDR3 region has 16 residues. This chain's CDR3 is CASSSHGDRDSYEQYF. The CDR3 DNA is TGTGCCAGCAGTTCCCACGGCGACAGGGATTCCTACGAGCAGTACTTC. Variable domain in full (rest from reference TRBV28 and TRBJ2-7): DVKVTQSSRYLVKRTGEKVFLECVQDMDHENMFWYRQDPGLGLRLIYFSYDVKMKEKGDIPEGYSVSREKKERFSLILESASTNQTSMYLCASSSHGDRDSYEQYFGPGTRLTVT.

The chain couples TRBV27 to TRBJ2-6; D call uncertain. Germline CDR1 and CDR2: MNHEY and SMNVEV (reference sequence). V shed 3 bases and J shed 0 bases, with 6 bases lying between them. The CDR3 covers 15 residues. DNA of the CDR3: TGTGCCAGCAGTTTCGCGTTCTCTGGGGCCAACGTCCTGACTTTC. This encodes CASSFAFSGANVLTF.

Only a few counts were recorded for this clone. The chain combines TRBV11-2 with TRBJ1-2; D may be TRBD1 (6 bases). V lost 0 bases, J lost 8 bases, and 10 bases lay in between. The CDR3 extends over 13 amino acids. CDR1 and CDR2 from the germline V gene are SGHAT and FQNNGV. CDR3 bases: TGTGCCAGCAGCTTAGATCAGGGGCGCGGCTACACCTTC. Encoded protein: CASSLDQGRGYTF.

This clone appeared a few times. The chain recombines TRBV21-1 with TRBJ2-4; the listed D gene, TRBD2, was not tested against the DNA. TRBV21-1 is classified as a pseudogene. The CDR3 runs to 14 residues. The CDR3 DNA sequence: TGTGCCAGCAGCAACGGGTTAGCCAAAAACATTCAGTACTTC. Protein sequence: CASSNGLAKNIQYF.

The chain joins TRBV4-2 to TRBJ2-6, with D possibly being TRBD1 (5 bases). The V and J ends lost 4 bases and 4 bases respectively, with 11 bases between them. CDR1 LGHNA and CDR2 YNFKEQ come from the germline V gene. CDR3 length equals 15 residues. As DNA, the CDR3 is TGTGCCAGCAGCCGGCCGGACAAAGGGGCCAACGTCCTGACTTTC. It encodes CASSRPDKGANVLTF.

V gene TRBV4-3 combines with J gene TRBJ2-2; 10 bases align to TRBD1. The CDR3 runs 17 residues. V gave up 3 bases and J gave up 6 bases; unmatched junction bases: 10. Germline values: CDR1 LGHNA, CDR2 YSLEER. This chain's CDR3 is CASSQDLDRGRSGELFF. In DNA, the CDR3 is TGCGCCAGCAGCCAGGACCTCGACAGGGGGCGGTCCGGGGAGCTGTTTTTT.

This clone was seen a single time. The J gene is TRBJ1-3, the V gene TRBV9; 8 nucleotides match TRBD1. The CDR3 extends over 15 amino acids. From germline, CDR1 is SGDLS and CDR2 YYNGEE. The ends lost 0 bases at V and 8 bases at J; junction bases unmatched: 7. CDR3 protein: CASSVEDRVWDTIYF. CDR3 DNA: TGTGCCAGCAGCGTAGAGGACAGGGTATGGGACACCATATATTTT.

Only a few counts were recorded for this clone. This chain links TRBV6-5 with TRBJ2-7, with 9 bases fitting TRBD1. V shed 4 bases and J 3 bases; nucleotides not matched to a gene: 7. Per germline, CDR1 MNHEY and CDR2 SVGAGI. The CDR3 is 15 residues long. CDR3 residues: CASSSPGQGVYEQYF. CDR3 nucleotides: TGTGCCAGCAGTTCCCCGGGACAGGGTGTCTACGAGCAGTACTTC.

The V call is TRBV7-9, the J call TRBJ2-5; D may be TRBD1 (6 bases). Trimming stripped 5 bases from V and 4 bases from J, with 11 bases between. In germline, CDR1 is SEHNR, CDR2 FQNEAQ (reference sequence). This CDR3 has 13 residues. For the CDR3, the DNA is TGTGCCAGCAGCCTGCAGGACAGAGAGACCCAGTACTTC. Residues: CASSLQDRETQYF.

Here the CDR3 reads CASSVEGLSSGANVLTF. The CDR3 bases are TGTGCCAGCAGTGTTGAGGGGCTAAGCTCTGGGGCCAACGTCCTGACTTTC. The chain employs TRBV2 and TRBJ2-6; the D call may be TRBD1 or TRBD2 (5 bases each). Between the trimmed V and J ends, which lost 4 bases and 0 bases, there was a span of 13 bases. Germline CDR1 and CDR2: SNHLY and FYNNEI. CDR3 length: 17 residues.

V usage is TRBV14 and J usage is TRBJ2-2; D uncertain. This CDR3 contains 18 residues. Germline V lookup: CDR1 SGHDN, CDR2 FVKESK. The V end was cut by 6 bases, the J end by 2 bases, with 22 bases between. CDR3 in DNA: TGTGCCAGCAGTCGCAAACAACTAACCAGTATTAACACCGGGGAGCTGTTTTTT. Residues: CASSRKQLTSINTGELFF. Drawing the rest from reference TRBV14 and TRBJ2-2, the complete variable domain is EAGVTQFPSHSVIEKGQTVTLRCDPISGHDNLYWYRRVMGKEIKFLLHFVKESKQDESGMPNNRFLAERTGGTYSTLKVQPAELEDSGVYFCASSRKQLTSINTGELFFGEGSRLTVL.

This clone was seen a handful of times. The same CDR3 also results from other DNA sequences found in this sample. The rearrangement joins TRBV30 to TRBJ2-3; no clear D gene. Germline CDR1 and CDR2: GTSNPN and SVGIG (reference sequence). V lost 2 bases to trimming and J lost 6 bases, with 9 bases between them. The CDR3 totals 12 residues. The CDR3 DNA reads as TGTGCCTGGAGTTGGGCTGGCGATACGCAGTATTTT. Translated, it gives CAWSWAGDTQYF.

The DNA for the CDR3 is TGTGCCAGCAGACCAACCGGGACCAACACCGGGGAGCTGTTTTTT. This translates into CASRPTGTNTGELFF. This chain uses TRBV9 with TRBJ2-2; D might be TRBD1 or TRBD2, each matching 5 bases. Per the germline V gene, CDR1 is SGDLS and CDR2 is YYNGEE. The CDR3 loop spans 15 amino acids. Trimming removed 5 bases from V and 2 bases from J, with 13 bases in between.

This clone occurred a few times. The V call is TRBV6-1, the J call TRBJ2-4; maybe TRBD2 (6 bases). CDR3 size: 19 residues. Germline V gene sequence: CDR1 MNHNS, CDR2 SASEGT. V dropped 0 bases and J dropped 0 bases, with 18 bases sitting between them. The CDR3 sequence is CASSEAWLDQGLAKNIQYF. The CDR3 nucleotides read TGTGCCAGCAGTGAAGCGTGGTTGGATCAGGGACTAGCCAAAAACATTCAGTACTTC.

In nucleotides, the CDR3 is TGTGCCAGCAGCTTAACGGGGCAGGGAGCCTACGAGCAGTACTTC. Translation: CASSLTGQGAYEQYF. This rearrangement joins TRBV7-3 to TRBJ2-7; D could derive from TRBD1 or TRBD2 (5 bases each). V was pared by 0 bases and J by 2 bases, with 11 bases between. The CDR3 extends over 15 amino acids. Germline lookup yields CDR1 SGHTA and CDR2 FQGTGA.

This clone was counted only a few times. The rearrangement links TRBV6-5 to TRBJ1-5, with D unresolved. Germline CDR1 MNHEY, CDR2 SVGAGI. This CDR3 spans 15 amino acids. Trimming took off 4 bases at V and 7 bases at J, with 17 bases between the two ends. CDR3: CASSSRPASGQPQHF. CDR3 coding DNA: TGTGCCAGCAGTTCCCGCCCGGCCTCGGGGCAGCCCCAGCATTTT.

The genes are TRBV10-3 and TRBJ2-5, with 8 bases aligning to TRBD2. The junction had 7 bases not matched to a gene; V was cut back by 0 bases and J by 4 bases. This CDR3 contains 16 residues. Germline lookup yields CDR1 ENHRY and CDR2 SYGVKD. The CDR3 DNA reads TGTGCCATCAGTGAGTCGACGGGAGGGCCTTCAGAGACCCAGTACTTC. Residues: CAISESTGGPSETQYF.

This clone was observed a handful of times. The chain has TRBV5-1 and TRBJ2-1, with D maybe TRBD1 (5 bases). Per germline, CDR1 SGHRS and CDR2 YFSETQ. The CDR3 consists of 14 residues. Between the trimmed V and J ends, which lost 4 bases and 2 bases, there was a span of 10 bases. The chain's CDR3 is CASSLQGPYNEQFF. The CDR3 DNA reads TGCGCCAGCAGCCTCCAGGGTCCCTACAATGAGCAGTTCTTC. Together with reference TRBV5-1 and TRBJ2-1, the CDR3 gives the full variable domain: KAGVTQTPRYLIKTRGQQVTLSCSPISGHRSVSWYQQTPGQGLQFLFEYFSETQRNKGNFPGRFSGRQFSNSRSEMNVSTLELGDSALYLCASSLQGPYNEQFFGPGTRLTVL.

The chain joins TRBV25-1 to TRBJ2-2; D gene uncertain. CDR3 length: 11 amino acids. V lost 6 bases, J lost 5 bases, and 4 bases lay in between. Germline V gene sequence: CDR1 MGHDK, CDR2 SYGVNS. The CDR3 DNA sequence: TGTGCCAGCAGGGAAACCGGGGAGCTGTTTTTT. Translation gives CASRETGELFF.

The CDR3 sequence: CASSLRGGHGETQYF. In DNA form, the CDR3 reads TGCGCCAGCAGCTTGAGGGGTGGACACGGGGAGACCCAGTACTTC. The V and J genes are TRBV5-1 and TRBJ2-5; D might be TRBD1 (5 bases). The CDR3 covers 15 residues. V shed 1 base and J shed 5 bases, with 15 bases lying between them. Germline V gene lookup returns CDR1 SGHRS and CDR2 YFSETQ. The full variable domain, in which reference TRBV5-1 and TRBJ2-5 provide the parts outside the CDR3, is KAGVTQTPRYLIKTRGQQVTLSCSPISGHRSVSWYQQTPGQGLQFLFEYFSETQRNKGNFPGRFSGRQFSNSRSEMNVSTLELGDSALYLCASSLRGGHGETQYFGPGTRLLVL.

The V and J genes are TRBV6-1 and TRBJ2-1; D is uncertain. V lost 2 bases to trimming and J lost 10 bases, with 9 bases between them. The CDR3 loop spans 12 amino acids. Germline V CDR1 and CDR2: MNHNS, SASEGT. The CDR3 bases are TGTGCCAGCAGTGAATCTCCGTCCGAGCAGTTCTTC. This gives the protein CASSESPSEQFF.

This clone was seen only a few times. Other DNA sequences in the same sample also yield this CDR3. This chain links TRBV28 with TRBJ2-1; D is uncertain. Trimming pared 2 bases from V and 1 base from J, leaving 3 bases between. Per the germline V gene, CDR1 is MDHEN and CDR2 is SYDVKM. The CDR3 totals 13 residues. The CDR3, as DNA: TGTGCCAGCAGTTTAGGGTCCTACAATGAGCAGTTCTTC. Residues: CASSLGSYNEQFF.

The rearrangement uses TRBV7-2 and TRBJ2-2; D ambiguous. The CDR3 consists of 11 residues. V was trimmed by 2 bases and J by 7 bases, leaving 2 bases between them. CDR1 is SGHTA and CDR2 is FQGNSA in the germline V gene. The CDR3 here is CASSLSGELFF. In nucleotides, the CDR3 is TGTGCCAGCAGCTTAAGCGGGGAGCTGTTTTTT.